What follows are 28 T cell receptor beta chains derived from one specimen sequenced in a study of T-cell reconstitution after alpha-beta-depleted transplantation in children. TCRbeta library preparation incorporated unique molecular identifiers. TCRdb reanalysed the PCR reads using MiXCR and keeps one entry per CDR3 protein. The sample carries under 750,000 distinct CDR3 sequences, approximately 22% recorded once. Sequenced here: PBMCs, mostly from graft donor cells, sampled 360 days after TCRalphabeta/CD19-depleted stem cell transplant. The source of these receptors is a boy under two years old who had a stem cell transplant for acute myeloid leukemia, so the T cells may come from the graft donor.

The V call is TRBV4-1, the J call TRBJ1-6; D remains ambiguous. Germline CDR1 and CDR2: MGHRA and YSYEKL. V lost 1 base and J 0 bases, leaving 4 bases between the germline ends. The CDR3 extends over 15 amino acids. This CDR3 reads CASSQGSSYNSPLHF. In DNA form, the CDR3 reads TGCGCCAGCAGCCAAGGCAGCTCCTATAATTCACCCCTCCACTTT.

In regard to this clonotype: The junction and the germline gene differ at one end; a read error may be behind it. The chain carries TRBV20-1 and TRBJ2-5; 11 nucleotides match TRBD2. From germline, CDR1 is DFQATT and CDR2 SNEGSKA (reference sequence). This CDR3 is 17 amino acids long. CDR3 DNA sequence: TGCTGTGCTAGTTCGACTAGCGGGGACCCCTGGCAAGAGACCCAGTACTTC. Translating it yields CCASSTSGDPWQETQYF.

This clonotype was detected only a few times. Germline and junction disagree at one end, which may indicate a read error. The chain combines TRBV20-1 with TRBJ2-1, with 7 bases identical to TRBD2. Germline V gene sequence: CDR1 DFQATT, CDR2 SNEGSKA (reference sequence). There are 17 residues in the CDR3. CDR3 residues: CCATCASASGYQDEQFF. In nucleotides, the CDR3 is TGCTGTGCTACATGCGCTTCGGCTAGCGGCTACCAGGATGAGCAGTTCTTC.

This clonotype was seen only a few times. The rearrangement uses TRBV5-6 and TRBJ2-5; 8 bases line up with TRBD1. Per the germline V gene, CDR1 is SGHDT and CDR2 is YYEEEE. This CDR3 has 15 residues. Losses at the gene ends were 3 bases for V and 2 bases for J; bases not matched to a gene: 6. The chain's CDR3 is CASSSDRVPQETQYF. CDR3 DNA: TGTGCCAGCAGCTCGGACAGGGTCCCTCAAGAGACCCAGTACTTC.

This clonotype showed up many times. This CDR3 is CSATPSRGGTYNSPLHF. Here the CDR3 DNA reads TGCAGTGCAACGCCCTCCCGGGGAGGGACCTATAATTCACCCCTCCACTTT. This chain links TRBV20-1 with TRBJ1-6; D unresolved. Germline assignment: CDR1 DFQATT and CDR2 SNEGSKA (reference sequence). CDR3 length equals 17 residues. Trimming cost V 6 bases and J 2 bases, with 20 bases left between them.

This clonotype appeared many times. This chain connects TRBV15 to TRBJ2-2; the D is unclear. Trimming removed 0 bases at V and 0 bases at J, with 5 bases between. CDR1 and CDR2 from the germline V gene are LNHNV and YYDKDF (reference sequence). This CDR3 has 15 residues. The CDR3 DNA is TGTGCCACCAGCAGAGACAGGCCGAACACCGGGGAGCTGTTTTTT. Translation: CATSRDRPNTGELFF.

This clonotype showed up just a few times. This chain joins TRBV20-1 and TRBJ1-1; D is undetermined. The CDR3 spans 13 residues. The germline V gene encodes CDR1 DFQATT and CDR2 SNEGSKA (reference sequence). Between the trimmed V and J ends, which lost 1 base and 2 bases, there was a span of 8 bases. This CDR3 is CSARVRGNTEAFF. The CDR3 bases are TGCAGTGCTAGAGTCCGGGGAAACACTGAAGCTTTCTTT.

This sequence joins TRBV5-1 and TRBJ2-2, with 7 bases aligning to TRBD1. Germline V CDR1 and CDR2: SGHRS, YFSETQ. V trimming: 4 bases; J trimming: 5 bases; junction bases outside the gene matches: 5. The CDR3 runs 14 residues. In DNA form, the CDR3 reads TGCGCCAGCAGCAAAAAACAGGGGACCGGGGAGCTGTTTTTT. Residues: CASSKKQGTGELFF.

This clonotype was seen repeatedly, ten times or more. The V gene is TRBV29-1, the J gene TRBJ1-4; TRBD1 might be the D (5 bases). This CDR3 region has 11 residues. Looked up from germline, CDR1 is SQVTM and CDR2 is ANQGSEA. V shed 6 bases and J shed 10 bases, with 12 bases lying between them. The CDR3 DNA is TGCAGCGTCGAACGTGGGACAAAACTGTTTTTT. This gives the protein CSVERGTKLFF.

This clonotype was seen many times. V gene TRBV7-2 combines with J gene TRBJ2-1; TRBD2 matches at 10 bases. The CDR3 has 14 residues. J gave up 10 bases and V 5 bases, and 8 bases lay outside the gene matches. Germline-derived CDR1 and CDR2 are SGHTA and FQGNSA. In DNA, the CDR3 is TGTGCCAGCAGCGCACAGCGGGGGGGCCAAGAGCAGTTCTTC. Translated, it gives CASSAQRGGQEQFF. The full variable domain, with the rest looked up from reference TRBV7-2 and TRBJ2-1, is GAGVSQSPSNKVTEKGKDVELRCDPISGHTALYWYRQSLGQGLEFLIYFQGNSAPDKSGLPSDRFSAERTGGSVSTLTIQRTQQEDSAVYLCASSAQRGGQEQFFGPGTRLTVL.

This clonotype was recorded many times. V usage is TRBV20-1 and J usage is TRBJ1-6; TRBD1 agrees at 7 bases. From germline, CDR1 is DFQATT and CDR2 SNEGSKA (reference sequence). The CDR3 totals 16 residues. J gave up 0 bases and V 5 bases, and 7 bases lay outside the gene matches. The CDR3 sequence is CSASTGLSSYNSPLHF. CDR3 DNA sequence: TGCAGTGCTTCGACAGGGTTGAGCTCCTATAATTCACCCCTCCACTTT.

This clonotype was seen repeatedly, ten times or more. This chain connects TRBV12-3 or TRBV12-4 to TRBJ1-5, with a possible D match to TRBD1 (6 bases). V lost 4 bases and J 9 bases, leaving 10 bases between the germline ends. CDR3 length: 12 amino acids. The CDR3 sequence is CASSYRVTPQHF. Here the CDR3 DNA reads TGTGCCAGCAGTTACAGGGTAACGCCCCAGCATTTT.

This clonotype was seen more than once but under ten times. The V gene is TRBV7-9, the J gene TRBJ2-3; 8 nucleotides line up with TRBD2. The germline CDR1 and CDR2 sequences are SEHNR and FQNEAQ (reference sequence). V gave up 5 bases and J gave up 2 bases; unmatched junction bases: 12. CDR3 length: 17 residues. The CDR3: CASSQVVAGGTTDTQYF. DNA for the CDR3: TGTGCCAGCAGCCAGGTCGTGGCGGGGGGCACCACAGATACGCAGTATTTT.

This clonotype occurred many times. V usage is TRBV6-5 and J usage is TRBJ2-1, with 10 bases that match TRBD2. CDR3 length: 16 residues. Germline V lookup: CDR1 MNHEY, CDR2 SVGAGI. V shed 4 bases, J shed 7 bases, and the junction held 10 bases outside the gene matches. The CDR3 spells CASSSLSGGGMNEQFF. The CDR3 DNA is TGTGCCAGCAGTTCGCTCAGCGGGGGGGGCATGAATGAGCAGTTCTTC.

This clonotype was seen many times. The chain recombines TRBV7-9 with TRBJ2-7; 8 bases match TRBD1. The CDR3 contains 12 residues. Germline V gene sequence: CDR1 SEHNR, CDR2 FQNEAQ (reference sequence). V trimming: 4 bases; J trimming: 8 bases; junction bases outside the gene matches: 4. In DNA form, the CDR3 reads TGTGCCAGCAGCTCCACAGGGGGTCAGCAGTACTTC. Its translation: CASSSTGGQQYF.

The chain joins TRBV7-8 to TRBJ2-4; D unclear. From germline, CDR1 is SGHVS and CDR2 FQNEAQ. The CDR3 length is 15 residues. The germline V and J ends were trimmed by 5 bases and 1 base, with 12 bases remaining between them. In DNA form, the CDR3 reads TGTGCCAGCAGCGCACGAGTAGGGGCCAAAAACATTCAGTACTTC. Translated, it gives CASSARVGAKNIQYF.

The rearrangement joins TRBV28 to TRBJ2-6, with D possibly matching TRBD2 (5 bases). There are 18 residues in the CDR3. Trimming pared 3 bases from V and 2 bases from J, leaving 17 bases between. CDR1 is MDHEN, CDR2 SYDVKM, per germline. The chain's CDR3 is CASSFPRGVRAGANVLTF. CDR3 nucleotides: TGTGCCAGCAGTTTCCCTCGGGGTGTGCGGGCTGGGGCCAACGTCCTGACTTTC.

This clonotype has at least ten counts. The gene calls are TRBV19 and TRBJ1-1; 7 bases line up with TRBD1. Losses at the gene ends were 11 bases for V and 0 bases for J; bases not matched to a gene: 6. The CDR3 has 13 residues. Germline-derived CDR1 and CDR2 are LNHDA and SQIVND (reference sequence). CDR3 sequence (DNA): TGTGCCTCCAAGGGGGCCCTGAACACTGAAGCTTTCTTT. This codes for CASKGALNTEAFF.

This clonotype has just a few counts. Here the CDR3 DNA reads TGCAGTGCTAGGAGGGGAGGGGCCAGATACAATGAGCAGTTCTTC. Translated, it gives CSARRGGARYNEQFF. The chain employs TRBV20-1 and TRBJ2-1; 7 positions agree with TRBD2. The CDR3 length is 15 residues. Germline V CDR1 and CDR2: DFQATT, SNEGSKA (reference sequence). With V trimmed by 3 bases and J by 4 bases, 9 bases remained unmatched.

This clonotype was detected ten times or more. This chain joins TRBV12-3 or TRBV12-4 and TRBJ2-1; D remains ambiguous. V was pared by 5 bases and J by 5 bases, with 4 bases between. This CDR3 spans 11 amino acids. The CDR3, as DNA: TGTGCCAGCAGTCTGAACAATGAGCAGTTCTTC. Amino acids: CASSLNNEQFF.

This clonotype has more than one count but fewer than ten. The chain recombines TRBV7-9 with TRBJ1-6; D unclear. The V gene's germline CDR1 is SEHNR and CDR2 FQNEAQ (reference sequence). The ends were cut back, 1 base at V and 10 bases at J, with 8 bases in the middle. This CDR3 has 13 amino acids. CDR3 DNA: TGTGCCAGCAGCTTAGGTTCTGTGTCACCCCTCCACTTT. This translates into CASSLGSVSPLHF.

The chain couples TRBV5-1 to TRBJ2-1; 14 positions match TRBD2. CDR3 length equals 16 residues. Trimming took 1 base from V and 8 from J; bases not matched to a gene: 5. Germline CDR1 reads SGHRS; CDR2 reads YFSETQ. CDR3 nucleotide sequence: TGCGCCAGCAGCTTGATGACTAGCGGGGGGGTAGATGAGCAGTTCTTC. Translated: CASSLMTSGGVDEQFF. Filled out from reference TRBV5-1 and TRBJ2-1, the complete variable domain reads KAGVTQTPRYLIKTRGQQVTLSCSPISGHRSVSWYQQTPGQGLQFLFEYFSETQRNKGNFPGRFSGRQFSNSRSEMNVSTLELGDSALYLCASSLMTSGGVDEQFFGPGTRLTVL.

The CDR3 here is CASSSPGQASYEQYF. The CDR3 coding sequence is TGTGCCAGCAGTTCACCGGGACAGGCATCCTACGAGCAGTACTTC. The chain couples TRBV27 to TRBJ2-7; 8 bases are shared with TRBD1. The junction had 6 bases not matched to a gene; V was cut back by 4 bases and J by 1 base. Looked up from germline, CDR1 is MNHEY and CDR2 is SMNVEV (reference sequence). The CDR3 spans 15 residues.

This clonotype was observed a few times. V is TRBV12-5 and J is TRBJ2-2, with D maybe TRBD1 (5 bases). The CDR3 covers 17 residues. V gave up 4 bases and J gave up 0 bases, with 15 bases separating them. CDR1 and CDR2 (germline): LGHNT, FRNRAP. The CDR3 DNA is TGTGCTAGTGGTTCGCGCTCGACAGCTTCGAACACCGGGGAGCTGTTTTTT. Protein sequence: CASGSRSTASNTGELFF.

This clonotype was counted ten times or more. The rearrangement links TRBV7-2 to TRBJ2-7; D unclear. The CDR3 extends over 14 amino acids. V lost 5 bases, J lost 3 bases, and 14 bases lay in between. Per the germline V gene, CDR1 is SGHTA and CDR2 is FQGNSA. The CDR3: CASSPASFDYEQYF. The CDR3 region has the DNA TGTGCCAGCAGCCCAGCGAGTTTCGACTACGAGCAGTACTTC.

There are a few counts of this clonotype. The V and J genes are TRBV5-5 and TRBJ1-6, with D hard to call. Trimming removed 2 bases from V and 7 bases from J, with 22 bases in between. The CDR3 is made up of 18 amino acids. Germline V gives CDR1 SGHKS, CDR2 YYEKEE (reference sequence). The DNA for the CDR3 is TGTGCCAGCAGCTTAATCCTAGGTCGGGCGTACCCGAATTCACCCCTCCACTTT. Protein: CASSLILGRAYPNSPLHF.

This clonotype was observed a few times. J is TRBJ2-4 and V is TRBV28; perhaps TRBD2 as D (7 bases). Germline-derived CDR1 and CDR2 are MDHEN and SYDVKM. The V end was cut by 3 bases, the J end by 0 bases, with 12 bases between. This CDR3 comprises 16 residues. CDR3 loop: CASSFRGALAKNIQYF. In nucleotides, the CDR3 is TGTGCCAGCAGTTTTCGGGGGGCGCTAGCCAAAAACATTCAGTACTTC. The complete variable domain, with remaining parts taken from reference TRBV28 and TRBJ2-4, reads DVKVTQSSRYLVKRTGEKVFLECVQDMDHENMFWYRQDPGLGLRLIYFSYDVKMKEKGDIPEGYSVSREKKERFSLILESASTNQTSMYLCASSFRGALAKNIQYFGAGTRLSVL.

DNA of the CDR3: TGTGCCAGCAGTTTAACAGCGGGGGGGCCGGGAGAGACCCAGTACTTC. This encodes CASSLTAGGPGETQYF. V gene TRBV28 combines with J gene TRBJ2-5, with 10 bases identical to TRBD2. The germline V gene has CDR1 MDHEN and CDR2 SYDVKM. This CDR3 is built from 16 residues. The V gene end was trimmed by 2 bases and the J gene end by 4 bases; junction bases not matched to a gene: 7.